The 18 T cell receptor beta chains given below trace back to one sample, sequenced in a study of post-analysis software for immune sequencing data. General observations from the study: Several TRBV segments occurring more often in patients than controls included TRBV5-6, TRBV5-1 and TRBV20-1.

The authors incorporated unique molecular identifiers into the TCR beta cDNA libraries. From the PCR reads, TCRdb called clonotypes with MiXCR, one entry per CDR3 protein. The sample has about half a million distinct CDR3 sequences, nearly 45% seen once. Their antigens remain unidentified. The sample comprised blood. These receptor sequences come from a girl aged 10 to 17 with multiple sclerosis.

This clonotype was counted a few times. V is TRBV5-1 and J is TRBJ1-2; unclear D gene. Germline V lookup: CDR1 SGHRS, CDR2 YFSETQ. The V end was cut by 4 bases, the J end by 2 bases, with 18 bases between. The CDR3 runs to 16 residues. CDR3 sequence (DNA): TGCGCCAGCAGCCCGGATGCGTCAGGTGGGAACTATGGCTACACCTTC. This encodes CASSPDASGGNYGYTF.

This clonotype was found once. This likely comes from a read error, as the CDR3 has no conserved phenylalanine or tryptophan at its end. This chain connects TRBV12-3 or TRBV12-4 to TRBJ2-1, with TRBD2 matching 12 bases. The J segment lost 3 bases and the V segment lost 2 bases, leaving 5 bases of the junction unmatched. The CDR3 extends over 17 amino acids. The CDR3 loop reads CASSLRSSGRDYNEQFV. In DNA, the CDR3 is TGTGCCAGCAGTTTAAGGTCTAGCGGGAGGGACTACAATGAGCAGTTCGTC.

This clonotype was counted between two and nine times. The rearrangement links TRBV20-1 to TRBJ2-7, with TRBD2 matching over 16 bases. This CDR3 has 17 amino acids. The ends lost 7 bases at V and 4 bases at J; junction bases unmatched: 13. Germline CDR1 DFQATT, CDR2 SNEGSKA (reference sequence). The CDR3 protein is CSVGTSGRGALGYEQYF. The CDR3 DNA reads as TGCAGTGTGGGGACTAGCGGGAGGGGGGCCCTTGGATACGAGCAGTACTTC.

A few counts support this clonotype. The chain recombines TRBV28 with TRBJ2-1, with D maybe TRBD2 (6 bases). Trimming shortened V by 7 bases and J by 4 bases, and 17 bases separated the two germline ends. Germline V lookup: CDR1 MDHEN, CDR2 SYDVKM. CDR3 length: 15 amino acids. The CDR3 coding sequence is TGTGCCAGCACTCTTCCCGGGAGTGGTTACAATGAGCAGTTCTTC. Its translation is CASTLPGSGYNEQFF. The full variable domain, its missing parts supplied by reference TRBV28 and TRBJ2-1, is DVKVTQSSRYLVKRTGEKVFLECVQDMDHENMFWYRQDPGLGLRLIYFSYDVKMKEKGDIPEGYSVSREKKERFSLILESASTNQTSMYLCASTLPGSGYNEQFFGPGTRLTVL.

The chain carries TRBV4-3 and TRBJ1-2; 7 nucleotides match TRBD1. V shed 6 bases and J 11 bases; nucleotides not matched to a gene: 15. This CDR3 has 14 residues. CDR1 LGHNA and CDR2 YSLEER come from the germline V gene. For the CDR3, the DNA is TGCGCCAGCAGTTGCGAACAGGGGATTAGTGGTTACACCTTC. Amino acid sequence: CASSCEQGISGYTF.

The V gene is TRBV29-1, the J gene TRBJ2-5, with D possibly being TRBD1 or TRBD2 (5 bases each). The CDR3 contains 13 residues. Trimming took off 7 bases at V and 4 bases at J, with 16 bases between the two ends. The germline V gene has CDR1 SQVTM and CDR2 ANQGSEA. DNA for the CDR3: TGCAGCGGCTGTAGGGGCGCGGGAGAGACCCAGTACTTC. This sequence encodes CSGCRGAGETQYF.

This clonotype was seen only a few times. The CDR3 loop reads CSALPGGDYGYTF. CDR3 sequence (DNA): TGCAGTGCCCTTCCGGGGGGAGACTATGGCTACACCTTC. The chain is built from TRBV20-1 and TRBJ1-2, with D tentatively TRBD1 (5 bases). The germline V gene has CDR1 DFQATT and CDR2 SNEGSKA (reference sequence). This CDR3 has 13 residues. The V end lost 6 bases, the J end lost 3 bases, and 14 bases lay between the germline ends.

This clonotype was seen a few times. The chain recombines TRBV4-1 with TRBJ1-5; tentative D call: TRBD1 (5 bases). The CDR3 contains 15 residues. CDR1 MGHRA and CDR2 YSYEKL come from the germline V gene. V lost 0 bases and J lost 6, with 12 bases in between. CDR3 sequence reads: CASSQDQGVGQPQHF. The CDR3, as DNA: TGCGCCAGCAGCCAAGATCAAGGGGTGGGTCAGCCCCAGCATTTT.

Points on this clonotype: The CDR3 ends on some other residue instead of the conserved phenylalanine or tryptophan, so this is likely a read error. V gene TRBV20-1 combines with J gene TRBJ1-2; D is uncertain. Germline V lookup: CDR1 DFQATT, CDR2 SNEGSKA (reference sequence). V was cut by 3 bases and J by 2 bases, with 4 bases left in between. This CDR3 has 11 amino acids. In nucleotides, the CDR3 is TGCAGTGCTAGGGACAACTATGGCTACACCGTC. This codes for CSARDNYGYTV.

The chain joins TRBV5-4 to TRBJ1-6; tentatively, D is TRBD1 (6 bases). The CDR3 extends over 16 amino acids. V was trimmed by 2 bases and J by 2 bases, leaving 11 bases between them. Per the germline V gene, CDR1 is SGHNT and CDR2 is YYREEE (reference sequence). The CDR3 reads CASSLHRQAYNSPLHF. The CDR3 nucleotides are TGTGCCAGCAGCTTACACAGACAGGCCTATAATTCACCCCTCCACTTT.

The chain has TRBV10-3 and TRBJ2-1; either TRBD1 or TRBD2 may supply D (6 bases each). This CDR3 is built from 14 residues. The germline CDR1 and CDR2 sequences are ENHRY and SYGVKD. V lost 6 bases, J lost 4 bases, and 13 bases lay in between. The CDR3 nucleotides read TGTGCCATCAGGCGGGACATAATTTACAATGAGCAGTTCTTC. Amino acids: CAIRRDIIYNEQFF.

This chain uses TRBV27 with TRBJ1-2; D unresolved. In germline, CDR1 is MNHEY, CDR2 SMNVEV (reference sequence). The CDR3 is made up of 13 amino acids. Trimming left V 4 bases short and J 2 bases short, with 8 bases between. The CDR3 DNA sequence: TGTGCCAGCAGTTGGAGCTCAAACTATGGCTACACCTTC. Its protein product is CASSWSSNYGYTF.

The chain employs TRBV12-3 or TRBV12-4 and TRBJ2-5, with D hard to call. Trimming shortened V by 1 base and J by 5 bases, and 11 bases separated the two germline ends. The CDR3 is 14 residues long. The CDR3 DNA reads TGTGCCAGCAGTTTAGGCAGGCCCGGGGAGACCCAGTACTTC. The encoded protein is CASSLGRPGETQYF.

This chain joins TRBV10-3 and TRBJ2-5; D is ambiguous. The end of the DNA fits TRBJ2-7 better, so the J call may be wrong. The CDR3 consists of 14 residues. Germline-derived CDR1 and CDR2 are ENHRY and SYGVKD. The CDR3 sequence is CAISASDPDYEQYF. CDR3 bases: TGTGCCATCAGTGCCTCGGACCCGGACTACGAGCAGTACTTC.

The chain has TRBV6-6 and TRBJ2-2; TRBD2 might be the D (5 bases). The V end was cut by 2 bases, the J end by 4 bases, with 14 bases between. Germline V gives CDR1 MNHNY, CDR2 SVGAGI (reference sequence). The CDR3 extends over 16 amino acids. The DNA of the CDR3 is TGTGCCAGCAGTTACAGCCCACCGGGGAGCACCGGGGAGCTGTTTTTT. This translates into CASSYSPPGSTGELFF.

Only a few counts were recorded for this clonotype. CDR3 protein: CASSQDGGNTEAFF. CDR3 coding DNA: TGTGCCAGCAGCCAAGATGGGGGGAACACTGAAGCTTTCTTT. V usage is TRBV4-2 and J usage is TRBJ1-1; D is perhaps TRBD1 (5 bases). The V gene's germline CDR1 is LGHNA and CDR2 YNFKEQ. The CDR3 runs to 14 residues. V dropped 0 bases and J dropped 1 base, with 6 bases sitting between them.

The V gene is TRBV20-1, the J gene TRBJ2-7; 8 positions match TRBD2. This CDR3 has 15 amino acids. The ends lost 5 bases at V and 7 bases at J; junction bases unmatched: 16. CDR1 and CDR2 (germline): DFQATT, SNEGSKA (reference sequence). CDR3 nucleotide sequence: TGCAGTGCTGCCGGGGCTAGCGGGCGACCGGGGGAGCAGTACTTC. Amino acid sequence: CSAAGASGRPGEQYF.

The chain employs TRBV29-1 and TRBJ1-1; 7 positions match TRBD1. The V and J ends lost 7 bases and 0 bases, in that order; junction bases with no gene match: 2. Germline V gives CDR1 SQVTM, CDR2 ANQGSEA. The CDR3 sequence is 12 residues long. This CDR3 is CSEDRMNTEAFF. In DNA form, the CDR3 reads TGCAGCGAGGACAGGATGAACACTGAAGCTTTCTTT.